The entry below gives a single T cell receptor beta chain sequence along with its context. The source of the sample is a study of blood T cell repertoires in COVID-19. With 2 bases clipped from V and 0 bases from J, the junction kept 3 bases outside the gene matches. The CDR3 has 15 amino acids. Per germline, CDR1 MNHEY and CDR2 SMNVEV (reference sequence). Clones were read by immunoSEQ multiplex PCR, and TCRdb kept only the in-frame ones, dropping some. The sample lists about 370,000 clones, 90% occurring once. This TCR was sampled from a man younger than 35 with active or convalescent COVID-19. The chain employs TRBV27 and TRBJ2-7; TRBD1 matches 8 bases. The specimen sequenced was peripheral blood. CDR3 coding DNA: TGTGCCAGCAGTTTAGGGACAGGATCCTCCTACGAGCAGTACTTC. It translates to CASSLGTGSSYEQYF.